This TCR beta chain was recorded in a study of tumor and adjacent non-tumor tissue in lung cancer. Study in general: Patients were aged about 30 to 80, approximately ten men and a handful of women, stage I to III. Each sample yielded some 4 million productive TCRbeta reads on average.

Three rounds of nested PCR, following a modified ARM-PCR protocol, produced the TCRbeta library. One entry per CDR3 protein, called by TCRdb with MiXCR from the multiplex PCR reads. Of about 140,000 distinct CDR3 sequences in the sample, approximately 64% are singletons; the top ten hold over 15%. Germline assignment: CDR1 SGHRS and CDR2 YFSETQ. This CDR3 spans 14 amino acids. The template was RNA from unsorted bulk tissue. Newly diagnosed lung cancer patients had thoracic surgery in China, August–late 2014, without prior chemotherapy. Remarks on this clonotype: Its antigen is not known. A read error may account for a junction end that differs from germline.

Study results and caveats: Tumor tissue had significantly higher TCR diversity than normal lung.

The genes are TRBV5-1 and TRBJ1-2; D remains ambiguous. This clonotype originated in a man between 60 and 75 years old with small cell lung cancer. The sequenced sample consisted of lung tumor tissue. The CDR3 region is CARKGRPFDYDYTF. The CDR3 bases are TGCGCCAGGAAGGGCCGACCGTTTGACTATGACTACACCTTC. Based on the CDR3 plus reference TRBV5-1 and TRBJ1-2, the full variable domain is KAGVTQTPRYLIKTRGQQVTLSCSPISGHRSVSWYQQTPGQGLQFLFEYFSETQRNKGNFPGRFSGRQFSNSRSEMNVSTLELGDSALYLCARKGRPFDYDYTFGSGTRLTVV.